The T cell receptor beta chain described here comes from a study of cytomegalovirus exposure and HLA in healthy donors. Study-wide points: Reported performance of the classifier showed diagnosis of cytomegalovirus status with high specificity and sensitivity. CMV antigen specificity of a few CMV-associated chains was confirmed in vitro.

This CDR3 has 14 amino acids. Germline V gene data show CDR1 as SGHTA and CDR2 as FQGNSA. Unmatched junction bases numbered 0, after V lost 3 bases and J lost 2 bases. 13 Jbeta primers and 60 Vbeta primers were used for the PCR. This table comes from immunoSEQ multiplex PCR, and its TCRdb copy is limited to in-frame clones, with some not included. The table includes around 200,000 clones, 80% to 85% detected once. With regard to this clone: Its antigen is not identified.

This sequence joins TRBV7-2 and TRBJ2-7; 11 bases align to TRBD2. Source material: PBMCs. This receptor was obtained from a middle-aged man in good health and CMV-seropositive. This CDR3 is CASSLGLAAYEQYF. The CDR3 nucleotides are TGTGCCAGCAGCTTGGGACTAGCGGCCTACGAGCAGTACTTC.